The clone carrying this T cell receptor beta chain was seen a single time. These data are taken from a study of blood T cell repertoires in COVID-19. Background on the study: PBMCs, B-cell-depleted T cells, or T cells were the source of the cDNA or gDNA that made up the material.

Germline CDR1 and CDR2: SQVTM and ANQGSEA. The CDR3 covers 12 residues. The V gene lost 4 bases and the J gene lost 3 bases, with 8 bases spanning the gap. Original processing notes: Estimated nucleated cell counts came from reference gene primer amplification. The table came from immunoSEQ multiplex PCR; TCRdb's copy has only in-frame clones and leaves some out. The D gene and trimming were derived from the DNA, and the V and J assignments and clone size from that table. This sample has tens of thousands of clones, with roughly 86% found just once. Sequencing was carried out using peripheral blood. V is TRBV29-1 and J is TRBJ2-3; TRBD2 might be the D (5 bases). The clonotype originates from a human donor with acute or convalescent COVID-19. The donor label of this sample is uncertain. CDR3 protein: CSVVPGTDTQYF. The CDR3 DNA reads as TGCAGCGTTGTGCCGGGAACAGATACGCAGTATTTT.